This T cell receptor (beta chain) is drawn from a study of glioma-infiltrating T cells after dendritic cell vaccination. In the study overall: Autologous tumor lysate was loaded overnight onto monocyte-derived dendritic cells grown 7 to 8 days with IL-4 and GM-CSF. General study findings and limits: Longer survival after dendritic cell vaccination followed higher pretreatment TIL content.

V was cut by 4 bases and J by 0 bases, with 14 bases left in between. CDR3 length: 15 amino acids. Comment on this clone: Its target is not known.

Time point described: after dendritic cell vaccination, including at tumor progression/relapse. Only patients with spare fresh-frozen tumor and over two years of follow-up were included. Input was around 1.9 ug genomic DNA, or all available if less. TCRdb's table, derived via immunoSEQ multiplex PCR, lists solely in-frame clones and lacks some. The sample includes 80,000 to 95,000 clones, approximately 81% of them seen just once. Sequences were derived from blood, sampled after dendritic cell vaccination. This sequence was found in a human donor with glioblastoma. V and J are TRBV5-7 and TRBJ2-7, with TRBD2 as a possible D gene (5 bases). TRBV5-7 is filed as an ORF, its function uncertain. The CDR3 spells CASSAGKAVSYEQYF. In nucleotides, the CDR3 is TGTGCCAGCAGCGCGGGTAAGGCAGTCTCCTACGAGCAGTACTTC.